This T cell receptor (beta chain) was sequenced during a study of T cell changes during pregnancy in multiple sclerosis. TCRdb's copy holds only in-frame clones and misses some; the assay was immunoSEQ multiplex PCR. The sample lists 40,000 to 55,000 clones, roughly 92% occurring once. V lost 0 bases to trimming and J lost 3 bases; unmatched junction nucleotides: 8. Germline CDR1 reads LGHNT; CDR2 reads FRNRAP. This CDR3 has 16 amino acids. The material sequenced was CD4+ T cells from peripheral blood mononuclear cells, taken in the third trimester of pregnancy. The rearrangement links TRBV12-5 to TRBJ2-7; the match to TRBD1 covers 7 bases. The receptor was isolated from a female donor with multiple sclerosis, enrolled in a pregnancy study. This CDR3 is CASGLVAGGMVYEQYF. CDR3 DNA sequence: TGTGCTAGTGGTTTGGTGGCAGGGGGAATGGTCTACGAGCAGTACTTC.